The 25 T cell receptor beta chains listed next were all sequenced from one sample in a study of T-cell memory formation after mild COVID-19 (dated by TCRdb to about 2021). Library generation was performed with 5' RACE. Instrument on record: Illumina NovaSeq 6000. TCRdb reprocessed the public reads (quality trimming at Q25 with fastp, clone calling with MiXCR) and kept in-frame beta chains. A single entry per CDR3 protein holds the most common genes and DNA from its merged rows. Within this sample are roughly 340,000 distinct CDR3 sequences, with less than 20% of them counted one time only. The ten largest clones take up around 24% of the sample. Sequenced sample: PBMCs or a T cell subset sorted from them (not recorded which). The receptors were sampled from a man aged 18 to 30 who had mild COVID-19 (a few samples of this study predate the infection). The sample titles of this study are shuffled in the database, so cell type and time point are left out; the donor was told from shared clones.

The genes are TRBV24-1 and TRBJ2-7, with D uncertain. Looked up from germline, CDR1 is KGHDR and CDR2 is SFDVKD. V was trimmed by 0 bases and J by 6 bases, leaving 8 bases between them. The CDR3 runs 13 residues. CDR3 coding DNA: TGTGCCACCAGTGATTTGCATTCAGGCGAGCAGTACGTC. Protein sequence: CATSDLHSGEQYV.

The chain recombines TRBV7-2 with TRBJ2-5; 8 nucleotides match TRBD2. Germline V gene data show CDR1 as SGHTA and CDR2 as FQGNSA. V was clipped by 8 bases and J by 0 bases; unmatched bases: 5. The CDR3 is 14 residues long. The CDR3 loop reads CASEAGGNQETQYF. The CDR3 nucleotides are TGTGCCAGCGAGGCGGGGGGCAACCAAGAGACCCAGTACTTC. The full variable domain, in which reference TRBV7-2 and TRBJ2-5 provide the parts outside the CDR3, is GAGVSQSPSNKVTEKGKDVELRCDPISGHTALYWYRQSLGQGLEFLIYFQGNSAPDKSGLPSDRFSAERTGGSVSTLTIQRTQQEDSAVYLCASEAGGNQETQYFGPGTRLLVL.

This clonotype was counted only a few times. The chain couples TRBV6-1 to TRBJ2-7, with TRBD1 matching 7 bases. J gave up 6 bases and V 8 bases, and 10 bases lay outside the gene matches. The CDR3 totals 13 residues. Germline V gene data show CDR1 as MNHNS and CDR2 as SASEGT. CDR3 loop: CASSRQGDSEQYF. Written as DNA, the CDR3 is TGTGCCAGCTCTCGGCAGGGGGACAGCGAGCAGTACTTC.

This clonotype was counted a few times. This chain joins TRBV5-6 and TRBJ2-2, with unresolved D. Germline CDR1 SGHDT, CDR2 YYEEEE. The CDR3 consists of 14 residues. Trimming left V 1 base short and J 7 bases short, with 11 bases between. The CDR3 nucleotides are TGTGCCAGCAGCTTGCGTCAGGTTGGCGGGGAGCTGTTTTTT. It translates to CASSLRQVGGELFF.

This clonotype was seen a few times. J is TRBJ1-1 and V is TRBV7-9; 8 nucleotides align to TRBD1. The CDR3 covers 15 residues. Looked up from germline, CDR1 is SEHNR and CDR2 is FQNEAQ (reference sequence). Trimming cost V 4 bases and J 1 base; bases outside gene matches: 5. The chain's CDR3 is CASSWTGSGNTEAFF. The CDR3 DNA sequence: TGTGCCAGCAGCTGGACAGGGAGTGGGAACACTGAAGCTTTCTTT.

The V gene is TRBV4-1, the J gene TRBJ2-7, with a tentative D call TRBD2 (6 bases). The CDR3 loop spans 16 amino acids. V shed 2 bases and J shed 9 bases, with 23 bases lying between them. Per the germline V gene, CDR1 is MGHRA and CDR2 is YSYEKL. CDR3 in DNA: TGCGCCAGCAGCCAATCCGGGGACTTTGCGAGAAGGTGGCAGTACTTC. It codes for CASSQSGDFARRWQYF.

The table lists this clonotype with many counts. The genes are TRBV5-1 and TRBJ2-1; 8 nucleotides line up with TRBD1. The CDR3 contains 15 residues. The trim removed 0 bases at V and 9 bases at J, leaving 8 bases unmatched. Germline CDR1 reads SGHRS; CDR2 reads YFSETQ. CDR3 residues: CASSLVGQVLGEQFF. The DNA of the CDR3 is TGCGCCAGCAGCTTGGTGGGACAGGTCCTAGGTGAGCAGTTCTTC.

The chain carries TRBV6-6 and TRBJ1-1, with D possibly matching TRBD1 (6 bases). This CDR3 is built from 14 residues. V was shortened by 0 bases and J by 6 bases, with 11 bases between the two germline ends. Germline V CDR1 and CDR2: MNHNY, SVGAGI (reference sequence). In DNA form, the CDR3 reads TGTGCCAGCAGTTACTCGACAGGCAACGCTGAAGCTTTCTTT. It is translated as CASSYSTGNAEAFF.

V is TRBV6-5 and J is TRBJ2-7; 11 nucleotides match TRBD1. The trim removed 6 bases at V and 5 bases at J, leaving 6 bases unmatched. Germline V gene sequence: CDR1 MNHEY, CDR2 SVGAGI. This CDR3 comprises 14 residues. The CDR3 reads CASRRDRGIDEQYF. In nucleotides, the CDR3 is TGTGCCAGCAGACGGGACAGGGGGATCGACGAGCAGTACTTC.

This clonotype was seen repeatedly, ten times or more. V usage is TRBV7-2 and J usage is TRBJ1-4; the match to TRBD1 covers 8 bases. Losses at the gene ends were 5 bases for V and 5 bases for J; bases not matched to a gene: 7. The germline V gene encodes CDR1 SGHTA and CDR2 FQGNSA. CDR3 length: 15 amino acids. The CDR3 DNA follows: TGTGCCAGCAGCCAGAGGACAGGGAGGAATGAAAAACTGTTTTTT. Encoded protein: CASSQRTGRNEKLFF. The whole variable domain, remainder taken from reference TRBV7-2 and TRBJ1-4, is GAGVSQSPSNKVTEKGKDVELRCDPISGHTALYWYRQSLGQGLEFLIYFQGNSAPDKSGLPSDRFSAERTGGSVSTLTIQRTQQEDSAVYLCASSQRTGRNEKLFFGSGTQLSVL.

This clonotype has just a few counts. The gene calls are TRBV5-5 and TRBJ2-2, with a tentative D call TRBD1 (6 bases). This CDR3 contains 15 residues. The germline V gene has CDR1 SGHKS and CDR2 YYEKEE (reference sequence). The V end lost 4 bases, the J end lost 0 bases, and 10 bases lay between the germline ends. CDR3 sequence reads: CASSTGTTNTGELFF. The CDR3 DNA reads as TGTGCCAGCAGCACGGGGACAACGAACACCGGGGAGCTGTTTTTT.

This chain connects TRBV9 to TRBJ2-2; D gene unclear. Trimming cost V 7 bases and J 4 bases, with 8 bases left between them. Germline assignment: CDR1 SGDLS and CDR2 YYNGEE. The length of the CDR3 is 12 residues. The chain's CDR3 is CASGVGTGELFF. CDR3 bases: TGTGCCAGCGGGGTCGGCACCGGGGAGCTGTTTTTT.

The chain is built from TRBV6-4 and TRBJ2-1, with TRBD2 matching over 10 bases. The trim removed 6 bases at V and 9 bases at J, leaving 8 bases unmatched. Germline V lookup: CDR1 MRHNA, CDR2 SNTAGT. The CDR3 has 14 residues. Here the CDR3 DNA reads TGTGCCAGCAGCGAGCGGGGGGGCTTCGGTGAGCAGTTCTTC. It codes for CASSERGGFGEQFF.

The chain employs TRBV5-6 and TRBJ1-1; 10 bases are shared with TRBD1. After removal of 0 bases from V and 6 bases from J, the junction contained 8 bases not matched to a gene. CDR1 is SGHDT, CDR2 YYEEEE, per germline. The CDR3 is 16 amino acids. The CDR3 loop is CASSLELGTGVPEAFF. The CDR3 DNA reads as TGTGCCAGCAGCTTGGAGTTGGGGACAGGGGTCCCTGAAGCTTTCTTT.

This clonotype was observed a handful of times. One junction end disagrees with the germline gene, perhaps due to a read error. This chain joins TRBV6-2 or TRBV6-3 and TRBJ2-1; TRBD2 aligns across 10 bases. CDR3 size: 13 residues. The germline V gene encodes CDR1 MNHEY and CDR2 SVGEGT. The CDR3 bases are TGCGCAGGACAGCGGGGGGGACACAATGAGCAGTTCTTC. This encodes CAGQRGGHNEQFF.

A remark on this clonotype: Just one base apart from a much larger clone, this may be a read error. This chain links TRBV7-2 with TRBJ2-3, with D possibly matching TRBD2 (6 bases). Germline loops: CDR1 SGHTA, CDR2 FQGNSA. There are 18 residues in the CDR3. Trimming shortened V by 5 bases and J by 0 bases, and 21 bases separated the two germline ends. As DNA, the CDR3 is TGTGCCAGCAGCATTGCTATGGAGGGAAACCCTAGCACAGATACGCAGTATTTT. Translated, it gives CASSIAMEGNPSTDTQYF. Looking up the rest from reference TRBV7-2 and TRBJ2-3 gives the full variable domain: GAGVSQSPSNKVTEKGKDVELRCDPISGHTALYWYRQSLGQGLEFLIYFQGNSAPDKSGLPSDRFSAERTGGSVSTLTIQRTQQEDSAVYLCASSIAMEGNPSTDTQYFGPGTRLTVL.

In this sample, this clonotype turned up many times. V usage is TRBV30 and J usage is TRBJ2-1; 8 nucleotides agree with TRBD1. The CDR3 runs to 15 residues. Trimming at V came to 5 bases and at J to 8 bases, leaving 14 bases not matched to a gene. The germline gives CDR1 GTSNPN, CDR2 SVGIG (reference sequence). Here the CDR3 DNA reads TGTGCCTGGGGGACCGGGACAGGAGTTGTCTATGAGCAGTTCTTC. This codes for CAWGTGTGVVYEQFF.

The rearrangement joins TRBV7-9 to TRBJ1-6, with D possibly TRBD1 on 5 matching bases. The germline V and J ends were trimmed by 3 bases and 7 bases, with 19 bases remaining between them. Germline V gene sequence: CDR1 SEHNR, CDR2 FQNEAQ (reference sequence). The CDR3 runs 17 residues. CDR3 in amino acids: CASSLGPKSGLNSPLHF. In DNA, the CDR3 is TGTGCCAGCAGCTTGGGGCCGAAAAGTGGGCTAAATTCACCCCTCCACTTT.

This CDR3 is CATSVTSGGAFHNEQFF. The CDR3 region has the DNA TGTGCCACCAGCGTGACTAGCGGGGGGGCCTTCCACAATGAGCAGTTCTTC. The chain carries TRBV24-1 and TRBJ2-1; TRBD2 matches at 14 bases. In germline, CDR1 is KGHDR, CDR2 SFDVKD. With V trimmed by 7 bases and J by 5 bases, 9 bases remained unmatched. The CDR3 runs to 17 residues.

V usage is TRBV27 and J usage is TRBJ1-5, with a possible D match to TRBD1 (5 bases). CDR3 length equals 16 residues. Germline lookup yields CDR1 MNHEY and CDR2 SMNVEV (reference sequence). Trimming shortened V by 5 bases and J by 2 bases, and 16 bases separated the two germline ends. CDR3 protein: CASSHSQGMGNQPQHF. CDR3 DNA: TGTGCCAGCAGTCACTCTCAGGGTATGGGCAATCAGCCCCAGCATTTT.

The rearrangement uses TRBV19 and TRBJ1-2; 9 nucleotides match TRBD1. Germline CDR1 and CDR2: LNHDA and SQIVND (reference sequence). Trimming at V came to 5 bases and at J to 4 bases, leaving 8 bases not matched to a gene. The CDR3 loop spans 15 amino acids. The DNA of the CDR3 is TGTGCCAGTAGTCCTAGGACAGGGGCCCCCTATGGCTACACCTTC. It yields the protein CASSPRTGAPYGYTF. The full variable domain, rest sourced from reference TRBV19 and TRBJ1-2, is DGGITQSPKYLFRKEGQNVTLSCEQNLNHDAMYWYRQDPGQGLRLIYYSQIVNDFQKGDIAEGYSVSREKKESFPLTVTSAQKNPTAFYLCASSPRTGAPYGYTFGSGTRLTVV.

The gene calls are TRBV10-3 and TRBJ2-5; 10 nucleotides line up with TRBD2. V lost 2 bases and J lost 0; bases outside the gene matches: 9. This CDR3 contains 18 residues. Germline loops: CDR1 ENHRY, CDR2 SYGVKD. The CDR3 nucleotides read TGTGCCATCAGTGAGGCTCTAGCGGGGGTCCGGTACCAAGAGACCCAGTACTTC. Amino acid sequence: CAISEALAGVRYQETQYF.

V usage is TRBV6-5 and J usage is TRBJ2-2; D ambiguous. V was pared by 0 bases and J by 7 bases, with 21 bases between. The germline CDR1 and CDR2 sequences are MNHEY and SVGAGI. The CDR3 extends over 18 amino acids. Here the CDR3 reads CASSYSSFEGQRNGELFF. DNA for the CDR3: TGTGCCAGCAGTTACTCGAGTTTTGAAGGTCAAAGGAACGGGGAGCTGTTTTTT.

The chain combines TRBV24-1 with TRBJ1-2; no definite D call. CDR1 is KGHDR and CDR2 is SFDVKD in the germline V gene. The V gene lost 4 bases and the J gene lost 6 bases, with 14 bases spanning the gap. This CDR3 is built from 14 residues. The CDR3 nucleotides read TGTGCCACCAGTGACATTAGCCCCGCCCATGGCTACACCTTC. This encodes CATSDISPAHGYTF.

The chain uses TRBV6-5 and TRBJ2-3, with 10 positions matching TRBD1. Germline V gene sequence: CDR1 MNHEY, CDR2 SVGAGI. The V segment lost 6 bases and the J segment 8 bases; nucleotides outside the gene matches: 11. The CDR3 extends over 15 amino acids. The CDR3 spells CASSHPGQGTPTQYF. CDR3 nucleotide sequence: TGTGCCAGCAGCCACCCGGGACAGGGGACCCCTACGCAGTATTTT.